The 18 T cell receptor beta chains below all came from one sample that was sequenced in a study of T cell responses to AZD1222 COVID-19 vaccine. Only in-frame clones appear in the TCRdb table, and some are missing; sequencing was by immunoSEQ multiplex PCR. The data hold 88,000 or so clones, with around nine tenths observed a single time. The source was peripheral blood, collected on day 0 of AZD1222 vaccination. The receptors were gathered from an adult in good health.

This clone was seen only a few times. The same CDR3 is also encoded by other DNA sequences in this sample. The chain is built from TRBV15 and TRBJ2-1; a possible D gene is TRBD1 (6 bases). In germline, CDR1 is LNHNV, CDR2 YYDKDF (reference sequence). V shed 1 base and J shed 3 bases, with 13 bases lying between them. There are 16 residues in the CDR3. CDR3 protein: CATSRVAGAHYNEQFF. In nucleotides, the CDR3 is TGTGCCACCAGCAGAGTCGCAGGGGCACACTACAATGAGCAGTTCTTC.

The chain uses TRBV21-1 and TRBJ2-5; TRBD2 is the table's D call, not checked against the DNA. TRBV21-1 represents a pseudogene. The CDR3 is made up of 17 amino acids. CDR3 coding DNA: TGTGCCAGCAGCATGACTAGCGGGGGGAAACTCCAAGAGACCCAGTACTTC. Residues: CASSMTSGGKLQETQYF.

The rearrangement links TRBV11-2 to TRBJ2-1, with 8 bases lining up with TRBD2. Trimming at V came to 2 bases and at J to 1 base, leaving 7 bases not matched to a gene. CDR1 and CDR2 from the germline V gene are SGHAT and FQNNGV. The CDR3 has 17 residues. The CDR3 loop reads CASSLIPTSESYNEQFF. CDR3 nucleotides: TGTGCCAGCAGCTTAATCCCGACTAGCGAATCCTACAATGAGCAGTTCTTC.

The chain links TRBV12-3 or TRBV12-4 to TRBJ1-2; D remains unclear. The V end lost 7 bases, the J end lost 7 bases, and 13 bases lay between the germline ends. CDR3 length: 12 residues. The CDR3 sequence is CASTQGWTGYTF. Written as DNA, the CDR3 is TGTGCCAGCACCCAAGGATGGACTGGCTACACCTTC.

The CDR3 spells CASSYTGGGGYTF. In DNA form, the CDR3 reads TGTGCCAGCAGTTATACCGGGGGAGGAGGCTACACCTTC. V gene TRBV6-5 combines with J gene TRBJ1-2; D may be TRBD1 (5 bases). The CDR3 runs 13 residues. Germline V gene data show CDR1 as MNHEY and CDR2 as SVGAGI. The V and J ends lost 3 bases and 8 bases respectively, with 13 bases between them.

V is TRBV7-2 and J is TRBJ1-2; unclear D gene. Per germline, CDR1 SGHTA and CDR2 FQGNSA. Trimming took 3 bases from V and 8 from J, leaving 16 bases between them. The CDR3 length is 14 residues. The CDR3 DNA reads as TGTGCCAGCAGCTTGTGGTCAGAGGTCGACGGCTACACCTTC. Translating it yields CASSLWSEVDGYTF.

J is TRBJ2-3 and V is TRBV7-3, with D possibly TRBD1 on 5 matching bases. Trimming removed 2 bases at V and 5 bases at J, with 17 bases between. The germline V gene has CDR1 SGHTA and CDR2 FQGTGA. The CDR3 covers 16 residues. CDR3 loop: CASSLLSIGAGDTQYF. The CDR3, as DNA: TGTGCCAGCAGCTTACTCTCGATTGGGGCCGGAGATACGCAGTATTTT.

CDR3 residues: CASSEMVGTPMTGQPQHF. CDR3 in DNA: TGTGCCAGCAGTGAAATGGTAGGGACTCCCATGACGGGTCAGCCCCAGCATTTT. The J gene is TRBJ1-5, the V gene TRBV6-1; D may be TRBD1 (5 bases). Germline lookup yields CDR1 MNHNS and CDR2 SASEGT. The CDR3 covers 18 residues. The V and J ends lost 2 bases and 6 bases respectively, with 23 bases between them.

The chain has TRBV5-1 and TRBJ1-2; D perhaps matches TRBD1 (5 bases). V lost 2 bases and J 6 bases, leaving 14 bases between the germline ends. Germline CDR1 SGHRS, CDR2 YFSETQ. CDR3 length equals 14 residues. CDR3 in amino acids: CASSLRPGGDGYTF. CDR3 nucleotides: TGCGCCAGCAGCTTACGGCCTGGAGGGGATGGCTACACCTTC.

The rearrangement links TRBV20-1 to TRBJ2-7; 9 positions match TRBD2. The J segment lost 2 bases and the V segment lost 3 bases, leaving 8 bases of the junction unmatched. CDR1 and CDR2 (germline): DFQATT, SNEGSKA (reference sequence). The length of the CDR3 is 15 residues. This CDR3 reads CSASLTSGRPYEQYF. The CDR3, as DNA: TGCAGTGCTAGTCTAACAAGCGGGAGGCCCTACGAGCAGTACTTC.

CDR3 DNA: TGTGCTAGTGGTTTGGTCCAACAGTACCAAGAGACCCAGTACTTC. This gives the protein CASGLVQQYQETQYF. The chain is built from TRBV12-5 and TRBJ2-5; no clear D gene. The germline gives CDR1 LGHNT, CDR2 FRNRAP. The CDR3 runs to 15 residues. The V gene lost 0 bases and the J gene lost 0 bases, with 8 bases spanning the gap.

The chain links TRBV11-1 to TRBJ2-5; D possibly corresponds to TRBD1 (6 bases). The length of the CDR3 is 15 residues. Trimming pared 6 bases from V and 5 bases from J, leaving 19 bases between. Germline V gene sequence: CDR1 SGHAT, CDR2 FQDESV (reference sequence). CDR3 bases: TGTGCCAGCAGTCCCCGACAGGTCGGAAGTGAGACCCAGTACTTC. It yields the protein CASSPRQVGSETQYF. Full variable domain (rest looked up from reference TRBV11-1 and TRBJ2-5): EAEVAQSPRYKITEKSQAVAFWCDPISGHATLYWYRQILGQGPELLVQFQDESVVDDSQLPKDRFSAERLKGVDSTLKIQPAELGDSAMYLCASSPRQVGSETQYFGPGTRLLVL.

The CDR3 loop reads CASSLSRATSYEQYF. The CDR3 region has the DNA TGTGCCAGCAGCTTATCGAGGGCCACGTCCTACGAGCAGTACTTC. This chain links TRBV11-2 with TRBJ2-7; a weak D match, TRBD2 (5 bases). Per germline, CDR1 SGHAT and CDR2 FQNNGV. Trimming shortened V by 2 bases and J by 1 base, and 12 bases separated the two germline ends. The CDR3 is 15 amino acids.

CDR3 sequence reads: CASSIRYPGELFF. In DNA form, the CDR3 reads TGTGCCAGCAGCATTAGGTATCCCGGGGAGCTGTTTTTT. The rearrangement joins TRBV9 to TRBJ2-2; D remains ambiguous. V was trimmed by 4 bases and J by 6 bases, leaving 10 bases between them. Germline CDR1 reads SGDLS; CDR2 reads YYNGEE. The CDR3 extends over 13 amino acids. Full variable domain (rest looked up from reference TRBV9 and TRBJ2-2): DSGVTQTPKHLITATGQRVTLRCSPRSGDLSVYWYQQSLDQGLQFLIQYYNGEERAKGNILERFSAQQFPDLHSELNLSSLELGDSALYFCASSIRYPGELFFGEGSRLTVL.

This sequence joins TRBV4-2 and TRBJ1-5, with D unresolved. This CDR3 has 15 amino acids. CDR1 LGHNA and CDR2 YNFKEQ come from the germline V gene. Trimming took 0 bases from V and 0 from J, leaving 6 bases between them. The CDR3 DNA is TGTGCCAGCAGCCAAGATATCTATAGCAATCAGCCCCAGCATTTT. This codes for CASSQDIYSNQPQHF.

The chain has TRBV12-3 or TRBV12-4 and TRBJ2-2; 7 bases are a match to TRBD1. The V segment lost 6 bases and the J segment 7 bases; nucleotides outside the gene matches: 5. The CDR3 consists of 13 residues. The CDR3 bases are TGTGCCAGCAGCATACAGGGGCACGGGGAGCTGTTTTTT. Translated: CASSIQGHGELFF.

The chain employs TRBV25-1 and TRBJ1-2, with D uncertain. The CDR3 length is 13 residues. Germline V CDR1 and CDR2: MGHDK, SYGVNS. Trimming shortened V by 4 bases and J by 4 bases, and 10 bases separated the two germline ends. The CDR3 loop is CASSGSTVYGYTF. CDR3 bases: TGTGCCAGCAGTGGCTCGACGGTCTATGGCTACACCTTC.

The V call is TRBV6-5, the J call TRBJ1-2; TRBD1 is a possible D gene (5 bases). Germline CDR1 and CDR2: MNHEY and SVGAGI. V dropped 0 bases and J dropped 8 bases, with 16 bases sitting between them. The CDR3 loop spans 15 amino acids. The CDR3 spells CASSYSTIRASGYTF. In DNA form, the CDR3 reads TGTGCCAGCAGTTACTCGACTATCAGGGCATCGGGCTACACCTTC.